These 21 T cell receptor beta chains were all obtained from the same sample, sequenced in a study of graft-versus-host responses after intestinal transplantation. These TCRs' antigens remain unknown. Measured with immunoSEQ multiplex PCR; TCRdb has only the in-frame clones, and not every one. The sample contains some 90,000 clones, approximately 95% of which appear only once. The specimen comprised unstimulated CD8+ T cells sorted from spleen or lymph node cells, sampled before intestinal transplant. The receptors come from a human donor who received an intestinal transplant.

The chain links TRBV6-6 to TRBJ2-7, with TRBD1 as a possible D gene (6 bases). This CDR3 contains 12 residues. V was trimmed by 2 bases and J by 5 bases, leaving 7 bases between them. Germline V CDR1 and CDR2: MNHNY, SVGAGI (reference sequence). The CDR3 sequence: CASSYEGDEQYF. DNA of the CDR3: TGTGCCAGCAGTTACGAGGGGGACGAGCAGTACTTC.

This chain's CDR3 is CASSAGGSYTF. CDR3 nucleotides: TGTGCCAGCAGTGCGGGAGGTAGCTACACCTTC. The V gene is TRBV27, the J gene TRBJ1-2; D call uncertain. Per germline, CDR1 MNHEY and CDR2 SMNVEV (reference sequence). This CDR3 has 11 residues. V lost 5 bases and J lost 9, with 10 bases in between.

This clone appeared a few times. The rearrangement joins TRBV19 to TRBJ1-6, with a weak D call TRBD1 (6 bases). The CDR3 spans 12 residues. Germline lookup yields CDR1 LNHDA and CDR2 SQIVND (reference sequence). Trimming shortened V by 8 bases and J by 13 bases, and 15 bases separated the two germline ends. The CDR3 DNA is TGTGCCAGTCAGGACAGTACGATGCCCCTCCACTTT. Its protein is CASQDSTMPLHF.

This clone has only one observation. The chain employs TRBV18 and TRBJ2-7, with TRBD1 matching over 10 bases. V dropped 5 bases and J dropped 4; count of bases not matched to a gene: 5. This CDR3 is 14 amino acids long. Per the germline V gene, CDR1 is KGHSH and CDR2 is LQKENI. CDR3: CASSRTGGVYEQYF. The CDR3 bases are TGTGCCAGCTCAAGGACAGGGGGAGTTTACGAGCAGTACTTC. Full variable domain (rest looked up from reference TRBV18 and TRBJ2-7): NAGVMQNPRHLVRRRGQEARLRCSPMKGHSHVYWYRQLPEEGLKFMVYLQKENIIDESGMPKERFSAEFPKEGPSILRIQQVVRGDSAAYFCASSRTGGVYEQYFGPGTRLTVT.

The chain employs TRBV10-2 and TRBJ1-1; TRBD1 agrees at 7 bases. Per the germline V gene, CDR1 is WSHSY and CDR2 is SAAADI. CDR3 size: 14 residues. Trimming removed 4 bases from V and 2 bases from J; junction bases left unmatched: 4. CDR3 sequence (DNA): TGCGCCAGCAGTGGCGGGACAGTTAACACTGAAGCTTTCTTT. It yields the protein CASSGGTVNTEAFF.

The gene calls are TRBV11-2 and TRBJ2-7, with 7 nucleotides matching TRBD1. The CDR3 consists of 15 residues. Germline-derived CDR1 and CDR2 are SGHAT and FQNNGV. The V and J ends lost 1 base and 3 bases, in that order; junction bases with no gene match: 6. CDR3 in amino acids: CASSLGGTVNYEQYF. The CDR3, as DNA: TGTGCCAGCAGCTTAGGTGGGACAGTAAACTACGAGCAGTACTTC.

The rearrangement uses TRBV5-6 and TRBJ2-3; weak D call: TRBD1 (5 bases). The CDR3 consists of 14 residues. CDR1 is SGHDT, CDR2 YYEEEE, per germline. Trimming shortened V by 0 bases and J by 6 bases, and 11 bases separated the two germline ends. The CDR3 DNA reads TGTGCCAGCAGCTTGGATGGGGCCGCGGATACGCAGTATTTT. This sequence encodes CASSLDGAADTQYF. Drawing the rest from reference TRBV5-6 and TRBJ2-3, the complete variable domain is DAGVTQSPTHLIKTRGQQVTLRCSPKSGHDTVSWYQQALGQGPQFIFQYYEEEERQRGNFPDRFSGHQFPNYSSELNVNALLLGDSALYLCASSLDGAADTQYFGPGTRLTVL.

The chain recombines TRBV7-9 with TRBJ1-2; 7 nucleotides align to TRBD1. The CDR3 has 15 residues. CDR1 and CDR2 from the germline V gene are SEHNR and FQNEAQ (reference sequence). Germline trimming cut 6 bases from V and 5 bases from J; bases unmatched to any gene: 12. The CDR3 region has the DNA TGTGCCAGCAGGGAGGGGGCAGGGCCCCCATATGGCTACACCTTC. Translated, it gives CASREGAGPPYGYTF.

The rearrangement joins TRBV28 to TRBJ2-7; D is perhaps TRBD1 (6 bases). Trimming took 7 bases from V and 6 from J, leaving 19 bases between them. CDR3 length equals 14 residues. Germline assignment: CDR1 MDHEN and CDR2 SYDVKM. For the CDR3, the DNA is TGTGCCAGCATCGCTTCACAGGGTTCTGGCGAGCAGTACTTC. Amino acid sequence: CASIASQGSGEQYF.

The CDR3 sequence is CASSPTWGGRTNEKLFF. Here the CDR3 DNA reads TGCGCCAGCAGCCCTACCTGGGGGGGCAGGACTAATGAAAAACTGTTTTTT. The chain combines TRBV4-3 with TRBJ1-4; D perhaps matches TRBD1 (6 bases). The length of the CDR3 is 17 residues. Germline lookup yields CDR1 LGHNA and CDR2 YSLEER. V lost 4 bases and J lost 2, with 17 bases in between.

The sample holds a few counts of this clone. The V and J genes are TRBV7-6 and TRBJ1-1, with a tentative D call TRBD1 (6 bases). Germline CDR1 and CDR2: SGHVS and FNYEAQ. The CDR3 covers 19 residues. V was cut by 5 bases and J by 1 base, with 26 bases left in between. The chain's CDR3 is CASSPGWGQDGRGNTEAFF. The CDR3 coding sequence is TGTGCCAGCAGCCCCGGGTGGGGGCAGGATGGGAGGGGGAACACTGAAGCTTTCTTT.

J is TRBJ1-1 and V is TRBV10-3; 7 positions agree with TRBD1. Trimming took 7 bases from V and 4 from J; bases not matched to a gene: 6. Germline V gives CDR1 ENHRY, CDR2 SYGVKD. The CDR3 covers 13 residues. This CDR3 is CAIKDRVGTEAFF. CDR3 bases: TGTGCCATCAAAGACAGGGTTGGCACTGAAGCTTTCTTT.

In this sample, this clone turned up once. The rearrangement links TRBV19 to TRBJ2-7; possible D gene TRBD2, 6 bases. This CDR3 comprises 13 residues. CDR1 and CDR2 (germline): LNHDA, SQIVND (reference sequence). V shed 5 bases and J shed 2 bases, with 10 bases lying between them. CDR3: CASSGGVTYEQYF. The DNA for the CDR3 is TGTGCCAGTAGTGGAGGGGTGACCTACGAGCAGTACTTC.

On this clone itself: One junction end does not reproduce the germline sequence, and a read error may be involved. Other DNA sequences in this sample translate to the same CDR3. This sequence joins TRBV27 and TRBJ1-2; tentative D call: TRBD1 (5 bases). The CDR3 is 15 residues long. Germline CDR1 reads MNHEY; CDR2 reads SMNVEV (reference sequence). CDR3 in DNA: TGTGCCAGCAGCTTATCGTTCCCTTATACGACAGACTACACCTTC. Its protein is CASSLSFPYTTDYTF.

Only one count was recorded for this clone. The chain employs TRBV27 and TRBJ2-5; D may be TRBD2 (7 bases). The V gene's germline CDR1 is MNHEY and CDR2 SMNVEV (reference sequence). The CDR3 runs to 14 residues. V shed 4 bases and J shed 6 bases, with 15 bases lying between them. The CDR3 DNA reads TGTGCCAGCAGTTCTCTGGGGGGGGGCCAGACCCAGTACTTC. The encoded protein is CASSSLGGGQTQYF.

The chain joins TRBV5-4 to TRBJ1-6, with TRBD1 identical over 9 bases. CDR1 and CDR2 (germline): SGHNT, YYREEE (reference sequence). This CDR3 is 15 amino acids long. The V segment lost 0 bases and the J segment 7 bases; nucleotides outside the gene matches: 2. CDR3 nucleotide sequence: TGTGCCAGCAGCTTGGACGGGACAGGGAATTCACCCCTCCACTTT. This gives the protein CASSLDGTGNSPLHF.

This chain uses TRBV7-9 with TRBJ1-5; D gene unclear. Trimming pared 5 bases from V and 7 bases from J, leaving 9 bases between. Per germline, CDR1 SEHNR and CDR2 FQNEAQ (reference sequence). This CDR3 comprises 12 residues. The CDR3 DNA follows: TGTGCCAGCAGCCCACCGGGGCAGCCCCAGCATTTT. It codes for CASSPPGQPQHF.

The chain combines TRBV6-1 with TRBJ2-7; TRBD2 matches 11 bases. J was trimmed by 10 bases and V by 2 bases; bases with no gene match: 19. Germline assignment: CDR1 MNHNS and CDR2 SASEGT. This CDR3 spans 18 amino acids. CDR3 bases: TGTGCCAGCAGTGAATGGAGTAGCGGGAGGGCCATTGGGTCGGAACAGTACTTC. This translates into CASSEWSSGRAIGSEQYF.

As regards this clone: Other DNA sequences of this sample code for an identical CDR3. This chain joins TRBV19 and TRBJ2-7; TRBD1 agrees at 7 bases. CDR1 is LNHDA and CDR2 is SQIVND in the germline V gene (reference sequence). The junction had 3 bases not matched to a gene; V was cut back by 1 base and J by 3 bases. There are 14 residues in the CDR3. The DNA for the CDR3 is TGTGCCAGTAGTATAGGACAGGGTAGCTACGAGCAGTACTTC. This codes for CASSIGQGSYEQYF.

The V gene is TRBV2, the J gene TRBJ1-2; TRBD1 is a possible D gene (6 bases). V gave up 6 bases and J gave up 4 bases, with 12 bases separating them. The CDR3 has 13 amino acids. CDR1 and CDR2 from the germline V gene are SNHLY and FYNNEI. CDR3 nucleotide sequence: TGTGCCAGCAGACCCGGACAGACCTATGGCTACACCTTC. Its protein is CASRPGQTYGYTF.

The chain is built from TRBV9 and TRBJ1-2, with D perhaps TRBD1 (6 bases). This CDR3 is built from 14 residues. Trimming removed 3 bases at V and 0 bases at J, with 9 bases between. Germline V lookup: CDR1 SGDLS, CDR2 YYNGEE. The CDR3: CASSDGQPNYGYTF. CDR3 bases: TGTGCCAGCAGCGACGGACAGCCTAACTATGGCTACACCTTC.